This T cell receptor (beta chain) was retrieved from a study of blood T cell repertoires in COVID-19. TCRdb's copy holds only in-frame clones and misses some; the assay was immunoSEQ multiplex PCR. Of about 130,000 clones in the sample, approximately 81% were seen once. The source material was peripheral blood. This clonotype was sampled from a man aged 55 to 70 with acute or convalescent COVID-19.

Written as DNA, the CDR3 is TGTGCCAGCTCCCCAGGACAGGTGGCCTACAATGAGCAGTTCTTC. Translated, it gives CASSPGQVAYNEQFF. The chain recombines TRBV18 with TRBJ2-1, with TRBD1 matching 7 bases. Germline V CDR1 and CDR2: KGHSH, LQKENI. The trim removed 6 bases at V and 2 bases at J, leaving 7 bases unmatched. The CDR3 consists of 15 residues. Filled out from reference TRBV18 and TRBJ2-1, the complete variable domain reads NAGVMQNPRHLVRRRGQEARLRCSPMKGHSHVYWYRQLPEEGLKFMVYLQKENIIDESGMPKERFSAEFPKEGPSILRIQQVVRGDSAAYFCASSPGQVAYNEQFFGPGTRLTVL.